These 19 T cell receptor beta chains were sequenced from one sample in a study of T cell responses to AZD1222 COVID-19 vaccine. The protocol was immunoSEQ multiplex PCR, while the TCRdb copy is restricted to in-frame clones and leaves out a portion. The sample holds more than 85,000 clones, about 95% seen once. This specimen consisted of peripheral blood, obtained 28 days after the second AZD1222 dose. The receptors originated from an adult who received the AZD1222 COVID-19 vaccine.

The chain couples TRBV6-5 to TRBJ2-1, with 11 nucleotides matching TRBD2. The CDR3 loop spans 15 amino acids. The V gene end was trimmed by 6 bases and the J gene end by 7 bases; junction bases not matched to a gene: 8. Germline CDR1 is MNHEY and CDR2 is SVGAGI. CDR3 nucleotide sequence: TGTGCCAGCAGCAACAAACTAGCGGGAGTGAATGAGCAGTTCTTC. It yields the protein CASSNKLAGVNEQFF.

This chain connects TRBV12-2 to TRBJ2-1. TRBV12-2 is annotated as a pseudogene. This CDR3 region has 15 residues. The CDR3 loop reads CASRPPPKAYNEQFF. CDR3 DNA sequence: TGTGCAAGTCGTCCCCCACCCAAGGCGTACAATGAGCAGTTCTTC.

The V call is TRBV6-1, the J call TRBJ2-7; possibly TRBD2 for D (6 bases). Germline V gives CDR1 MNHNS, CDR2 SASEGT. The length of the CDR3 is 15 residues. Deletions cut 2 bases from V and 2 bases from J, with 13 bases between. The chain's CDR3 is CASSERAGLTYEQYF. In nucleotides, the CDR3 is TGTGCCAGCAGTGAAAGGGCGGGACTGACCTACGAGCAGTACTTC.

This clone was seen once. The chain couples TRBV6-5 to TRBJ1-2, with 7 nucleotides matching TRBD1. V lost 5 bases, J lost 7 bases, and 10 bases stayed unmatched. The CDR3 totals 14 residues. Germline V gene data show CDR1 as MNHEY and CDR2 as SVGAGI. The CDR3 nucleotides read TGTGCCAGCAGTCCCGGACAGGCAAGGCCTGGCTACACCTTC. This sequence encodes CASSPGQARPGYTF.

The chain recombines TRBV24-1 with TRBJ2-1, with D unclear. From germline, CDR1 is KGHDR and CDR2 SFDVKD. Trimming shortened V by 4 bases and J by 7 bases, and 19 bases separated the two germline ends. The CDR3 length is 16 residues. As DNA, the CDR3 is TGTGCCACCAGTGACCGCCATGGGCCTTACCAGAATGAGCAGTTCTTC. Protein: CATSDRHGPYQNEQFF.

The rearrangement uses TRBV3-1 (or the pseudogene TRBV3-2) and TRBJ1-2; D remains ambiguous. V lost 0 bases and J lost 3, with 11 bases in between. CDR3 length equals 15 residues. Germline V CDR1 and CDR2: LGHDT, YNNKEL (reference sequence). CDR3 region: CASSQDSAKYYGYTF. The CDR3 nucleotides read TGTGCCAGCAGCCAAGATTCGGCAAAGTACTATGGCTACACCTTC.

V is TRBV6-2 or TRBV6-3 and J is TRBJ2-5; TRBD2 aligns across 7 bases. The CDR3 has 13 residues. Germline V gives CDR1 MNHEY, CDR2 SVGEGT. V was clipped by 6 bases and J by 5 bases; unmatched bases: 6. The CDR3 region is CASSGGGSETQYF. As DNA, the CDR3 is TGTGCCAGCAGCGGGGGAGGGTCTGAGACCCAGTACTTC.

V and J are TRBV3-1 (or the pseudogene TRBV3-2) and TRBJ1-5; 7 nucleotides line up with TRBD1. The CDR3 length is 13 residues. Unmatched junction bases numbered 1, after V lost 4 bases and J lost 4 bases. Germline loops: CDR1 LGHDT, CDR2 YNNKEL (reference sequence). CDR3 sequence (DNA): TGTGCCAGCAGCCCGACAGGGAATCAGCCCCAGCATTTT. Translation: CASSPTGNQPQHF.

This rearrangement joins TRBV18 to TRBJ1-1; tentatively, D is TRBD1 (5 bases). The CDR3 is made up of 12 amino acids. V was shortened by 1 base and J by 7 bases, with 7 bases between the two germline ends. Germline V gene lookup returns CDR1 KGHSH and CDR2 LQKENI. In DNA form, the CDR3 reads TGTGCCAGCTCACCACGGGGGAATGAAGCTTTCTTT. Amino acids: CASSPRGNEAFF. The full variable domain, completed using reference TRBV18 and TRBJ1-1, is NAGVMQNPRHLVRRRGQEARLRCSPMKGHSHVYWYRQLPEEGLKFMVYLQKENIIDESGMPKERFSAEFPKEGPSILRIQQVVRGDSAAYFCASSPRGNEAFFGQGTRLTVV.

The table lists this clone with a count of one. J is TRBJ2-3 and V is TRBV5-1; 11 bases fit TRBD1. Germline CDR1 reads SGHRS; CDR2 reads YFSETQ. Germline trimming cut 4 bases from V and 2 bases from J; bases unmatched to any gene: 9. This CDR3 comprises 17 residues. This CDR3 is CASSGTGTGGFTDTQYF. DNA of the CDR3: TGCGCCAGCAGCGGTACCGGGACAGGGGGTTTCACAGATACGCAGTATTTT.

A single count supports this clone. V gene TRBV19 combines with J gene TRBJ1-5; no firm D call. Trimming took 7 bases from V and 0 from J, leaving 19 bases between them. Looked up from germline, CDR1 is LNHDA and CDR2 is SQIVND (reference sequence). The CDR3 totals 17 residues. This CDR3 reads CASNMGFAEYSNQPQHF. For the CDR3, the DNA is TGTGCCAGTAATATGGGATTTGCCGAATATAGCAATCAGCCCCAGCATTTT.

J is TRBJ1-5 and V is TRBV3-1 (or the pseudogene TRBV3-2); D remains unclear. Germline lookup yields CDR1 LGHDT and CDR2 YNNKEL (reference sequence). Trimming took 6 bases from V and 5 from J, leaving 11 bases between them. The CDR3 runs to 13 residues. The CDR3 sequence: CASSLGRDQPQHF. CDR3 DNA: TGTGCCAGCAGTCTTGGCCGGGATCAGCCCCAGCATTTT.

Here the CDR3 reads CASSPGQGQYEQYF. The CDR3 DNA sequence: TGTGCCAGCTCACCGGGACAAGGACAGTACGAGCAGTACTTC. V usage is TRBV6-5 and J usage is TRBJ2-7, with D perhaps TRBD1 (6 bases). This CDR3 comprises 14 residues. Germline V gives CDR1 MNHEY, CDR2 SVGAGI. With 8 bases removed from V and 4 bases from J, the gap between germline ends came to 18 bases.

The rearrangement links TRBV3-1 (or the pseudogene TRBV3-2) to TRBJ1-1; no clear D gene. The germline V gene encodes CDR1 LGHDT and CDR2 YNNKEL (reference sequence). The CDR3 spans 15 residues. The V and J ends lost 1 base and 1 base respectively, with 10 bases between them. In nucleotides, the CDR3 is TGTGCCAGCAGCCAAGTACATACCGCGAACACTGAAGCTTTCTTT. It translates to CASSQVHTANTEAFF.

The chain combines TRBV6-5 with TRBJ2-3; tentatively, D is TRBD1 or TRBD2 (5 bases each). Trimming removed 5 bases at V and 5 bases at J, with 14 bases between. Germline V gives CDR1 MNHEY, CDR2 SVGAGI. This CDR3 has 14 residues. CDR3 region: CASSTDRRGDTQYF. As DNA, the CDR3 is TGTGCCAGCAGTACTGACAGACGGGGAGATACGCAGTATTTT.

This chain connects TRBV6-5 to TRBJ1-6, with D perhaps matching TRBD1 (5 bases). V lost 8 bases and J 5 bases, leaving 7 bases between the germline ends. The CDR3 contains 12 residues. Germline V gene sequence: CDR1 MNHEY, CDR2 SVGAGI. CDR3 sequence reads: CASLGDNSPLHF. The CDR3 DNA reads TGTGCCAGCCTGGGGGATAATTCACCCCTCCACTTT.

The J gene is TRBJ1-1, the V gene TRBV29-1; no firm D call. With 3 bases removed from V and 6 bases from J, the gap between germline ends came to 11 bases. The germline gives CDR1 SQVTM, CDR2 ANQGSEA. The CDR3 has 12 amino acids. The CDR3 bases are TGCAGCGTTGATTCGATGACGGCTGAAGCTTTCTTT. This gives the protein CSVDSMTAEAFF.

The chain employs TRBV18 and TRBJ1-4; D gene uncertain. Looked up from germline, CDR1 is KGHSH and CDR2 is LQKENI. This CDR3 has 13 residues. V was pared by 6 bases and J by 5 bases, with 10 bases between. The CDR3: CASSLQSNEKLFF. CDR3 bases: TGTGCCAGCTCTTTACAGTCGAATGAAAAACTGTTTTTT.

V gene TRBV7-9 combines with J gene TRBJ2-3, with D unclear. The CDR3 loop spans 9 amino acids. With 8 bases removed from V and 5 bases from J, the gap between germline ends came to 2 bases. Germline CDR1 reads SEHNR; CDR2 reads FQNEAQ (reference sequence). CDR3 in DNA: TGTGCCAGCGGAGATACGCAGTATTTT. Its protein product is CASGDTQYF. Variable domain in full (rest from reference TRBV7-9 and TRBJ2-3): DTGVSQNPRHKITKRGQNVTFRCDPISEHNRLYWYRQTLGQGPEFLTYFQNEAQLEKSRLLSDRFSAERPKGSFSTLEIQRTEQGDSAMYLCASGDTQYFGPGTRLTVL.